The clone carrying this T cell receptor beta chain was seen a handful of times. The antigen remains unidentified. Libraries were prepared by immunoSEQ multiplex PCR; TCRdb keeps only in-frame clonotypes and omits some of them. The sample gives 95,000 or so clones, approximately 85% of which show up once; 3% to 4% is in the top ten. The trim removed 4 bases at V and 5 bases at J, leaving 7 bases unmatched. The CDR3 contains 15 residues. Germline CDR1 is SGHDT and CDR2 is YYEEEE. This sample was included in a study of OX40 agonist ivuxolimab in advanced cancers. Overall study: Cancers in dose escalation were hepatocellular, melanoma, renal cell and head and neck.

Findings of the study overall: Expanded clones tended on average to be more numerous among CD8+ T cells than CD4+. Not determined was the antigen specificity of the expanded peripheral T cells.

This TCR derives from an adult with an advanced solid tumor such as melanoma, head and neck, liver or kidney cancer. The chain is built from TRBV5-6 and TRBJ2-2; 8 bases agree with TRBD2. The specimen was CD4+ or CD8+ T cells sorted from blood, collected in a trial of the OX40 agonist ivuxolimab. DNA of the CDR3: TGTGCCAGCAGCCAAAGAGCGGGGGTTACCGGGGAGCTGTTTTTT. Its translation is CASSQRAGVTGELFF.